This T cell receptor (beta chain) emerged from a study of vaccination effects on CD4 cells after COVID-19. About the research overall: Researchers obtained post-vaccine samples at a median of 72 days past the second dose. Study results and limitations: Of the vaccine-induced clones from healthy vaccinees, merely 1 of 255 recognized common cold coronaviruses as well. Sampling in the study covered few convalescent patients and included no early post-infection timepoints.

CDR1 is SGHDN, CDR2 FVKESK, per germline. The V end lost 4 bases, the J end lost 3 bases, and 18 bases lay between the germline ends. The CDR3 length is 16 residues. Data came from immunoSEQ multiplex PCR; TCRdb stores just in-frame clones and leaves some out. This sample has roughly 40,000 clones, with more than 65% found just once. To note about this clone: Its target is unknown.

Subsequent to a culture period of 10 to 11 days, CD4+ T cells were isolated. The participants, recipients of two vaccine doses, got either BNT162b2 or mRNA-1273. Fresh IL-2-containing medium replaced half the medium on days 3 and 7. The starting material was CD4+ T cells from PBMCs cultured without peptide, obtained after COVID-19 vaccination. This sequence was found in a human donor who received a COVID-19 vaccine. The rearrangement joins TRBV14 to TRBJ1-1, with D possibly being TRBD1 (5 bases). The CDR3 DNA follows: TGTGCCAGCAGCCCCTGGTGGTGGGCGGGGGACACTGAAGCTTTCTTT. Translating it yields CASSPWWWAGDTEAFF. Drawing the rest from reference TRBV14 and TRBJ1-1, the complete variable domain is EAGVTQFPSHSVIEKGQTVTLRCDPISGHDNLYWYRRVMGKEIKFLLHFVKESKQDESGMPNNRFLAERTGGTYSTLKVQPAELEDSGVYFCASSPWWWAGDTEAFFGQGTRLTVV.